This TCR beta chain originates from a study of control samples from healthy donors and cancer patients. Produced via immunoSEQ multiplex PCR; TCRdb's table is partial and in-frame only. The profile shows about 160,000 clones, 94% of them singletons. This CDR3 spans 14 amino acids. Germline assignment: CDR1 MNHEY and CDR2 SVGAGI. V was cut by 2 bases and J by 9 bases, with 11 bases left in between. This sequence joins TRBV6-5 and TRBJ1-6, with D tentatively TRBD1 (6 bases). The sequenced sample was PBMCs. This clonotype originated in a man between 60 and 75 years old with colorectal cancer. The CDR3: CASSYGGPRSPLHF. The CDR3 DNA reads TGTGCCAGCAGTTACGGGGGGCCTCGTTCACCCCTCCACTTT.